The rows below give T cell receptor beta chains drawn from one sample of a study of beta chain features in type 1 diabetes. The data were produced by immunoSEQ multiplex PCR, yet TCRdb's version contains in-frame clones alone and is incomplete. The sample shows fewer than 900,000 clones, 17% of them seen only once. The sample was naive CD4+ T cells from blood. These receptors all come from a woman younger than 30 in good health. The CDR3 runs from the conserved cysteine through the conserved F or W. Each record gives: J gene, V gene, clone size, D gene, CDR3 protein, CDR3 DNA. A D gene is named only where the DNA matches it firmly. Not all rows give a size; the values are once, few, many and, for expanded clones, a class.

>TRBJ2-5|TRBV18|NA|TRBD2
CASSPAGLAKETQYF
TGTGCCAGCTCACCGGCAGGACTAGCGAAAGAGACCCAGTACTTC
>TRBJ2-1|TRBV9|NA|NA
CASSVGRDLGVGSAFF
TGTGCCAGCAGCGTAGGAAGGGACCTGGGAGTTGGATCCGCGTTCTTC
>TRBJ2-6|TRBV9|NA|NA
CASSVRVSGANVLTF
TGTGCCAGCAGCGTAAGGGTGTCTGGGGCCAACGTCCTGACTTTC
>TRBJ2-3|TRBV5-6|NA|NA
CASSLWADTQYF
TGTGCCAGCAGCTTGTGGGCAGATACGCAGTATTTT
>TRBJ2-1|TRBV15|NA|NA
CATRYNEQFF
TGTGCCACCCGGTACAATGAGCAGTTCTTC
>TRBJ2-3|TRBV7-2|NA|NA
CASSRSTDTQYF
TGTGCCAGCAGCCGAAGCACAGATACGCAGTATTTT
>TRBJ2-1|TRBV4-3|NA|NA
CASSQQGTYNEQFF
TGCGCCAGCAGCCAACAGGGGACCTACAATGAGCAGTTCTTC
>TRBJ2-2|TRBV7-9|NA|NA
CASSGSNTGELFF
TGTGCCAGCAGCGGATCGAACACCGGGGAGCTGTTTTTT
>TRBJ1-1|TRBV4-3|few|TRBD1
CASSQDGGTGNTEAFF
TGCGCCAGCAGCCAAGATGGGGGGACAGGGAACACTGAAGCTTTCTTT
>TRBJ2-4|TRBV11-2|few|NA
CASSPSSAKNIQYF
TGTGCCAGCAGCCCCTCGTCTGCCAAAAACATTCAGTACTTC